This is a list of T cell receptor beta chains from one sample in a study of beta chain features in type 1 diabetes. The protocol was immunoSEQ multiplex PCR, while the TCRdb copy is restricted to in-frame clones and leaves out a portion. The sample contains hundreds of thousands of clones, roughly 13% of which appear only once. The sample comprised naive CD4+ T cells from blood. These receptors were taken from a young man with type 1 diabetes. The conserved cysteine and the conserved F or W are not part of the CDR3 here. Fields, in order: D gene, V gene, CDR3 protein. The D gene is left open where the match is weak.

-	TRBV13	ASSPRRLGTGTEAF
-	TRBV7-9	ASSFRGFSTDTQY
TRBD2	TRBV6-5	ASSTRGGYNEQF
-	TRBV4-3	ASSQPGGDSPLH
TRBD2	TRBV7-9	ASSLRGGSYEQY
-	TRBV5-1	ASSFRSTALETQY
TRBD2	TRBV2	ATPDNSGGLVAYNEQF
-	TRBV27	ASSLKLAAFSNTEAF
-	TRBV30	AWIPRDGTYEQY
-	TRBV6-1	ASSERGRPD
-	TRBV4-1	ASSQSSSRGTDTQY
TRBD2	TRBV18	ASSGGLAEQETQY
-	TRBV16	ASSPIRGGYT
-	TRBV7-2	ASSLAGAIEQY
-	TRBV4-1	ASSQGGQSGAQY
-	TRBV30	AWSLLTGETEAF
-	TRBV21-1	ASSKETFMTGATDEQY
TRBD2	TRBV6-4	ASSEESGRIFEQF
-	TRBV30	AWRASGNQPQH
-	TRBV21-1	ASSKTGQRSYEQY
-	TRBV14	ASSQDWYYEQY
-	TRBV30	AWTQVTPF
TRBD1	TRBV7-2	ASSWTGQLAF
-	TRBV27	ASSVAQGNTEAF
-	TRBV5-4	ASSSDSRETQY
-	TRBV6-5	ASSLLAFRGLYEQY
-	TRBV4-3	ASSQGQGGEQY
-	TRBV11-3	ASMGGGNEQF
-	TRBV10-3	AISGDQETQY
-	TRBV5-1	ASSLSASSLHYEQY
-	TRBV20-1	SASYSSGYT
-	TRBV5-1	ASSLAGVDEKLF
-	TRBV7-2	ASSLGGGVRSNTQY
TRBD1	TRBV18	ASSPRDSRYYGYT
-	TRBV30	AWEGNMNTEAF
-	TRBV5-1	ASSKPDSSGEQF
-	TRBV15	ATSRRPATNEKLF
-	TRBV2	ASSVRGQGTDTQY
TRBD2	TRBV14	ASSHLGLVSSYNEQF
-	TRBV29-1	SVEDNPTYEQY
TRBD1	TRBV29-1	SGTLGTAYGYT
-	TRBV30	AWSRGAHSGNTIY
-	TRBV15	ATSRGDKAQQHY
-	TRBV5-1	ASSLDFSDTQY
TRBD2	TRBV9	ASSRAASGRSGGEQY
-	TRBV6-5	AISGQRDGGELF
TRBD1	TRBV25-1	ASSAGDRAFGEKLF
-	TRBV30	AWSEQGHTEAF
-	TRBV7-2	ASSLLGARTDTQY
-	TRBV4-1	ASSHVGTYNEQF
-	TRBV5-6	ASSTDTANTGELF
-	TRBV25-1	ASSDMSNTGELF